The 22 T cell receptor beta chains in this list originate from one sample, sequenced in a study of radiation and T cells in renal cell carcinoma. Time point meaning: blood 4 weeks post-SBRT, at nephrectomy. Treatment meaning: 15 Gy SBRT to primary tumor, nephrectomy 4 weeks later. TCRdb's copy holds only in-frame clones and misses some; the assay was immunoSEQ multiplex PCR. Of under 100,000 clones in the sample, around 83% are singletons; the top ten hold 7.2%. The starting material was blood, obtained from a patient whose treatment included radiotherapy and nephrectomy. The receptors were sampled from a man between 60 and 70 years old with renal cell carcinoma.

The V and J genes are TRBV4-2 and TRBJ2-1; 10 nucleotides align to TRBD1. Germline V gene lookup returns CDR1 LGHNA and CDR2 YNFKEQ. The CDR3 spans 16 residues. The V segment lost 4 bases and the J segment 9 bases; nucleotides outside the gene matches: 12. The CDR3 DNA reads as TGTGCCAGCAGCCTAGGAGGGGACAGGGGATCGGGTGAGCAGTTCTTC. Its translation is CASSLGGDRGSGEQFF.

The gene calls are TRBV18 and TRBJ2-2; D tentatively fits TRBD1 or TRBD2 (6 bases each). Germline V gene sequence: CDR1 KGHSH, CDR2 LQKENI. V was cut by 0 bases and J by 5 bases, with 22 bases left in between. CDR3 length: 19 amino acids. The CDR3 bases are TGTGCCAGCTCACCACCACCCGGAGGGGGAGAACAAGGTACCGGGGAGCTGTTTTTT. It is translated as CASSPPPGGGEQGTGELFF. Combining the CDR3 with reference TRBV18 and TRBJ2-2 gives the whole variable domain NAGVMQNPRHLVRRRGQEARLRCSPMKGHSHVYWYRQLPEEGLKFMVYLQKENIIDESGMPKERFSAEFPKEGPSILRIQQVVRGDSAAYFCASSPPPGGGEQGTGELFFGEGSRLTVL.

The gene calls are TRBV4-1 and TRBJ1-4, with D perhaps TRBD1 (5 bases). V was clipped by 1 base and J by 8 bases, with 14 bases between them. The CDR3 consists of 15 residues. Per germline, CDR1 MGHRA and CDR2 YSYEKL. The DNA for the CDR3 is TGCGCCAGCAGCCAAGCGGGGCAGGGTGGGGAAAAACTGTTTTTT. It specifies CASSQAGQGGEKLFF.

The chain combines TRBV7-9 with TRBJ2-3; a weak D match, TRBD1 (6 bases). V was clipped by 5 bases and J by 12 bases, with 15 bases between them. Germline V gene data show CDR1 as SEHNR and CDR2 as FQNEAQ (reference sequence). CDR3 length: 12 amino acids. CDR3 bases: TGTGCCAGCAGCCTACCGGACAGTGGTCAGTATTTT. Translated: CASSLPDSGQYF.

The CDR3 loop is CASSSIILWDSNQPQHF. CDR3 DNA sequence: TGTGCCAGCAGCTCTATAATCCTCTGGGATAGCAATCAGCCCCAGCATTTT. This chain uses TRBV5-5 with TRBJ1-5; D not resolved. Germline loops: CDR1 SGHKS, CDR2 YYEKEE (reference sequence). Trimming took off 3 bases at V and 0 bases at J, with 16 bases between the two ends. The CDR3 loop spans 17 amino acids.

V and J are TRBV28 and TRBJ2-7; D perhaps matches TRBD1 (7 bases). V lost 0 bases, J lost 2 bases, and 11 bases lay in between. Looked up from germline, CDR1 is MDHEN and CDR2 is SYDVKM. The CDR3 length is 15 residues. The CDR3 is CASSLWQGEAYEQYF. In DNA, the CDR3 is TGTGCCAGCAGTTTATGGCAGGGGGAGGCCTACGAGCAGTACTTC.

The chain links TRBV7-9 to TRBJ2-7; D assignment may be TRBD1 or TRBD2 (5 bases each). Trimming stripped 1 base from V and 2 bases from J, with 6 bases between. There are 13 residues in the CDR3. Germline CDR1 SEHNR, CDR2 FQNEAQ (reference sequence). The CDR3 loop reads CASSLGGTYEQYF. The CDR3 nucleotides read TGTGCCAGCAGCTTAGGGGGGACCTACGAGCAGTACTTC.

V and J are TRBV28 and TRBJ1-4; D remains unclear. V gave up 4 bases and J gave up 7 bases, with 16 bases separating them. This CDR3 spans 15 amino acids. Germline V gene sequence: CDR1 MDHEN, CDR2 SYDVKM. CDR3 bases: TGTGCCAGCAGTTCAAGAGGGTTTGTTAGTGAAAAACTGTTTTTT. Residues: CASSSRGFVSEKLFF.

V and J are TRBV11-2 and TRBJ1-4; TRBD1 is a possible D gene (6 bases). CDR3 length: 15 amino acids. In germline, CDR1 is SGHAT, CDR2 FQNNGV. The germline V and J ends were trimmed by 5 bases and 5 bases, with 15 bases remaining between them. The CDR3 reads CASSPRDIGNEKLFF. In nucleotides, the CDR3 is TGTGCCAGCAGCCCACGGGACATCGGCAATGAAAAACTGTTTTTT.

On this clone itself: The sample has other DNA sequences that encode this CDR3 too. This chain connects TRBV19 to TRBJ2-2; D perhaps matches TRBD2 (5 bases). V shed 7 bases and J shed 0 bases, with 9 bases lying between them. From germline, CDR1 is LNHDA and CDR2 SQIVND (reference sequence). The CDR3 has 14 residues. CDR3 region: CASMERANTGELFF. In DNA form, the CDR3 reads TGTGCCAGTATGGAGAGGGCGAACACCGGGGAGCTGTTTTTT.

To note about this clone: This may be a read error: a much more frequent sequence differs by one nucleotide. The rearrangement joins TRBV28 to TRBJ1-1; D is unclear. V dropped 5 bases and J dropped 1 base, with 2 bases sitting between them. CDR3 size: 11 residues. The germline V gene encodes CDR1 MDHEN and CDR2 SYDVKM. CDR3 loop: CASSRNTEAFF. The DNA for the CDR3 is TGTGCCAGCAGTCGGAACACTGAAGCTTTCTTT.

This clone came up a few times. The rearrangement links TRBV29-1 to TRBJ2-7; 8 positions match TRBD1. CDR1 is SQVTM and CDR2 is ANQGSEA in the germline V gene. Trimming at V came to 1 base and at J to 5 bases, leaving 4 bases not matched to a gene. This CDR3 comprises 13 residues. The CDR3 protein is CSVEVNRGNEQYF. The CDR3 DNA follows: TGCAGCGTTGAAGTGAACAGGGGGAACGAGCAGTACTTC.

V is TRBV21-1 and J is TRBJ1-4. TRBV21-1 is noted as a pseudogene. The CDR3 contains 11 residues. The CDR3 spells CASSVDEKLFF. CDR3 nucleotides: TGTGCCAGCAGCGTAGATGAAAAACTGTTTTTT.

The V call is TRBV20-1, the J call TRBJ2-7; D is unresolved. V lost 2 bases to trimming and J lost 2 bases, with 4 bases between them. Germline V CDR1 and CDR2: DFQATT, SNEGSKA (reference sequence). The CDR3 contains 11 residues. CDR3 amino acids: CSARLAYEQYF. The DNA of the CDR3 is TGCAGTGCTAGACTAGCCTACGAGCAGTACTTC.

This chain uses TRBV28 with TRBJ2-7; maybe TRBD1 (6 bases). The germline V and J ends were trimmed by 5 bases and 0 bases, with 26 bases remaining between them. The CDR3 extends over 19 amino acids. Germline CDR1 MDHEN, CDR2 SYDVKM. The CDR3 nucleotides are TGTGCCAGCAGTCTCTCGCGCGGTATTCTGGGGGCAACCTCCTACGAGCAGTACTTC. Protein product: CASSLSRGILGATSYEQYF. The variable domain in full, with the rest retrieved from reference TRBV28 and TRBJ2-7, is DVKVTQSSRYLVKRTGEKVFLECVQDMDHENMFWYRQDPGLGLRLIYFSYDVKMKEKGDIPEGYSVSREKKERFSLILESASTNQTSMYLCASSLSRGILGATSYEQYFGPGTRLTVT.

The chain has TRBV5-1 and TRBJ2-1; D uncertain. The CDR3 length is 12 residues. Germline assignment: CDR1 SGHRS and CDR2 YFSETQ. The V end lost 0 bases, the J end lost 7 bases, and 5 bases lay between the germline ends. CDR3 coding DNA: TGCGCCAGCAGCTTGGCATGGAATGAGCAGTTCTTC. It translates to CASSLAWNEQFF. Looking up the rest from reference TRBV5-1 and TRBJ2-1 gives the full variable domain: KAGVTQTPRYLIKTRGQQVTLSCSPISGHRSVSWYQQTPGQGLQFLFEYFSETQRNKGNFPGRFSGRQFSNSRSEMNVSTLELGDSALYLCASSLAWNEQFFGPGTRLTVL.

This clone has only a few counts. CDR3 bases: TGTGCCAGCAGCTTAGTAACAGGGAACAACTATGGCTACACCTTC. Amino acids: CASSLVTGNNYGYTF. V usage is TRBV7-2 and J usage is TRBJ1-2, with D possibly matching TRBD1 (6 bases). This CDR3 has 15 amino acids. Germline V gene data show CDR1 as SGHTA and CDR2 as FQGNSA. Trimming shortened V by 1 base and J by 2 bases, and 11 bases separated the two germline ends.

The chain carries TRBV14 and TRBJ2-3, with D uncertain. The ends were cut back, 5 bases at V and 6 bases at J, with 6 bases in the middle. The germline gives CDR1 SGHDN, CDR2 FVKESK. The CDR3 runs to 11 residues. The CDR3 DNA reads TGTGCCAGCAGCGCCTCTGATACGCAGTATTTT. As protein: CASSASDTQYF.

The chain joins TRBV7-7 to TRBJ1-1; maybe TRBD1 (5 bases). The CDR3 has 15 amino acids. Germline assignment: CDR1 SSHAT and CDR2 FNYEAQ (reference sequence). Trimming left V 11 bases short and J 3 bases short, with 22 bases between. This CDR3 is CAAGPIGRGDTEAFF. The CDR3, as DNA: TGTGCCGCAGGTCCGATCGGGAGGGGTGACACTGAAGCTTTCTTT.

This sequence joins TRBV27 and TRBJ1-5; 9 bases are a match to TRBD1. Germline assignment: CDR1 MNHEY and CDR2 SMNVEV (reference sequence). Unmatched junction bases numbered 2, after V lost 5 bases and J lost 3 bases. The CDR3 runs to 14 residues. This CDR3 is CASSIQGANQPQHF. In nucleotides, the CDR3 is TGTGCCAGCAGTATACAGGGGGCCAATCAGCCCCAGCATTTT.

The V gene is TRBV25-1, the J gene TRBJ1-4, with TRBD1 as a possible D gene (5 bases). With 2 bases removed from V and 5 bases from J, the gap between germline ends came to 12 bases. This CDR3 is built from 15 residues. In germline, CDR1 is MGHDK, CDR2 SYGVNS. The CDR3, as DNA: TGTGCCAGCAGTGAACCGGGACGGCAAAATGAAAAACTGTTTTTT. It yields the protein CASSEPGRQNEKLFF.

The CDR3 loop reads CASSSRAARQETQYF. The CDR3 DNA sequence: TGTGCCAGTAGTAGCCGGGCAGCCCGTCAAGAGACCCAGTACTTC. The rearrangement joins TRBV19 to TRBJ2-5; D is uncertain. From germline, CDR1 is LNHDA and CDR2 SQIVND (reference sequence). The CDR3 length is 15 residues. V was cut by 4 bases and J by 2 bases, with 14 bases left in between.